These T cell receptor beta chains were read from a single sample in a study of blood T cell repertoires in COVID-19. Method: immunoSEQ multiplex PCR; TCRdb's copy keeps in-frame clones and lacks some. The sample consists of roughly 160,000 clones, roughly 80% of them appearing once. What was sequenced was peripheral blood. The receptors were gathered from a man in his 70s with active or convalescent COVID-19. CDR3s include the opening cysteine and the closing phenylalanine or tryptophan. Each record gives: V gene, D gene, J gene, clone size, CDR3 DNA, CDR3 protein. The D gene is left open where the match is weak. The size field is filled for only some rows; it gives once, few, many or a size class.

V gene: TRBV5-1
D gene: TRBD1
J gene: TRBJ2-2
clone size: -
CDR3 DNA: TGCGCCAGCAGCTTCGTGACAGGGCTTACCGGGGAGCTGTTTTTT
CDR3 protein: CASSFVTGLTGELFF

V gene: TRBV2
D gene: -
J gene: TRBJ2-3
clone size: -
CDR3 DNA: TGTGCCAGCAGTGAGTCAGGATCAGATACGCAGTATTTT
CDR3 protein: CASSESGSDTQYF

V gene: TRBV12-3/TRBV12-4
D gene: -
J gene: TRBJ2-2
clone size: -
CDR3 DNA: TGTGCCAGCAGACCAAGACAGACCGGGGAGCTGTTTTTT
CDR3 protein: CASRPRQTGELFF

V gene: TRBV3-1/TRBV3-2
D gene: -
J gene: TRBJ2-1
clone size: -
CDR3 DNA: TGTGCCAGCAGCCCCCCCGGCGGCTCCTACAATGAGCAGTTCTTC
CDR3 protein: CASSPPGGSYNEQFF

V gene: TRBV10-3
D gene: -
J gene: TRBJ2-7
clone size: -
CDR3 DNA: TGTGCCATCAGTAGAGTTACGAGCTCCTACGAGCAGTACTTC
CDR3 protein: CAISRVTSSYEQYF

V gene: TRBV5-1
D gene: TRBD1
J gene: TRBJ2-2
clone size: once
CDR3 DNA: TGCGCCAGCAGCTTGTCCTCCAACAGGGGGCGCAAGGCCGGGGAGCTGTTTTTT
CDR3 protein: CASSLSSNRGRKAGELFF

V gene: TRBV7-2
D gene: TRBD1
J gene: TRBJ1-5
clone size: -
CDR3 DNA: TGTGCCAGCAGCTTTGGACAGGGACATACAAATCAGCCCCAGCATTTT
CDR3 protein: CASSFGQGHTNQPQHF

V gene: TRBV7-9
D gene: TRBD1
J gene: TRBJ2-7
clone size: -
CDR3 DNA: TGTGCCAGCAGCTTCCCGGGACAGGGCTCCTACGAGCAGTACTTC
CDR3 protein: CASSFPGQGSYEQYF

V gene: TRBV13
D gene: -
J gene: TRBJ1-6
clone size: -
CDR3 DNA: TGTGCCAGCAGCTTAGGCCCGGGAAGGAGCTCCTATAATTCACCCCTCCACTTT
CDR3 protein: CASSLGPGRSSYNSPLHF

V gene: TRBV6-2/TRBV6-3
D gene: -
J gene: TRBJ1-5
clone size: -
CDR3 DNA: TGTGCCAGCAGCTCGGGAGGGCAGCCCCAGCATTTT
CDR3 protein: CASSSGGQPQHF

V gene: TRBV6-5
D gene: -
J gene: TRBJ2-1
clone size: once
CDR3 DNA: TGTGCCCGCCAGGAGGATCCCTCCTACAATGAGCAGTTCTTC
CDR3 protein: CARQEDPSYNEQFF

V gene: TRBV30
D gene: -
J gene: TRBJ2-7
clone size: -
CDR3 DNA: TGTGCCTGGAGTTCTACAGGGTCCTACGAGCAGTACTTC
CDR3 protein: CAWSSTGSYEQYF